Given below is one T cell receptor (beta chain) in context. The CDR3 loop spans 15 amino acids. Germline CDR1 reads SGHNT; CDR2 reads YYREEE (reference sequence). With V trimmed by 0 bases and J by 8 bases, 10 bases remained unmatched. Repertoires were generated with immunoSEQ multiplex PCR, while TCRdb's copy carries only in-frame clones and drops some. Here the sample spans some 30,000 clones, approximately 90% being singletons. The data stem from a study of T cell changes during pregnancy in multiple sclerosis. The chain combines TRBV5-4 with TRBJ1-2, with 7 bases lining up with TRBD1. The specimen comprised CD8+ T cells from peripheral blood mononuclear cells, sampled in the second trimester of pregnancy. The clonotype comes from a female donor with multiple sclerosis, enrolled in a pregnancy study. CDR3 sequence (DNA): TGTGCCAGCAGCTTGGTACAGGGGTCGTGGGAAGGCTACACCTTC. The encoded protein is CASSLVQGSWEGYTF.